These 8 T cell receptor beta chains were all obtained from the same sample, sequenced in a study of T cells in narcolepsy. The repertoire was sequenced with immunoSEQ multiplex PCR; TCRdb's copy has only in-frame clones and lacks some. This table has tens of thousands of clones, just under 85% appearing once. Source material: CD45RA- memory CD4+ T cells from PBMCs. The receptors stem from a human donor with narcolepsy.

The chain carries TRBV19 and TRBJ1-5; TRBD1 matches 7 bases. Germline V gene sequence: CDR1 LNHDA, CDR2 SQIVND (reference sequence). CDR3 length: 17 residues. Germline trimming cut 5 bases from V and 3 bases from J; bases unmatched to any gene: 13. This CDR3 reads CASSYGQAWKNNQPQHF. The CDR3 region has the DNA TGTGCCAGTAGTTATGGACAGGCCTGGAAAAACAATCAGCCCCAGCATTTT. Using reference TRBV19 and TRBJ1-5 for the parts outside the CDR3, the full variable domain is DGGITQSPKYLFRKEGQNVTLSCEQNLNHDAMYWYRQDPGQGLRLIYYSQIVNDFQKGDIAEGYSVSREKKESFPLTVTSAQKNPTAFYLCASSYGQAWKNNQPQHFGDGTRLSIL.

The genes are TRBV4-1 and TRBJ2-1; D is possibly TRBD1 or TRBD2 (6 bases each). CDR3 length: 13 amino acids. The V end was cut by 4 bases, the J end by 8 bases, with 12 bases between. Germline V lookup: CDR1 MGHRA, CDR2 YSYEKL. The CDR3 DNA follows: TGCGCCAGCAGCCGGGTGGAGGGGGATGAGCAGTTCTTC. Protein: CASSRVEGDEQFF.

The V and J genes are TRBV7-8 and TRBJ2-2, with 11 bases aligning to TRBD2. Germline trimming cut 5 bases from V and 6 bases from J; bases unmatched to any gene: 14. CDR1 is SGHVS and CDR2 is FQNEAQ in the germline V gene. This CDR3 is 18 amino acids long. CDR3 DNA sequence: TGTGCCAGCAGCCCACCCCTTCGACTAGCGGGAAGGGCCGGGGAGCTGTTTTTT. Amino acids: CASSPPLRLAGRAGELFF.

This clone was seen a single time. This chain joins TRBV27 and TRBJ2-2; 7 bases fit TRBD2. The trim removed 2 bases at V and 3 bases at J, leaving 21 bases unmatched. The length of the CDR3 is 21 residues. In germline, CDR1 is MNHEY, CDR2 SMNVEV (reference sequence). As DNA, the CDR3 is TGTGCCAGCAGTTTAGGGCCGAGACGGGGAGGGATCGGGAGCGACACCGGGGAGCTGTTTTTT. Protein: CASSLGPRRGGIGSDTGELFF.

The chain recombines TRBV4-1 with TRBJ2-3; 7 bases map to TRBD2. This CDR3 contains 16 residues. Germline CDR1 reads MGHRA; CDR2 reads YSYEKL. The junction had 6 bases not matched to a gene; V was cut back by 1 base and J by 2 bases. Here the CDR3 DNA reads TGCGCCAGCAGCCAAGGTCCTAGCGGCTACACAGATACGCAGTATTTT. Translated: CASSQGPSGYTDTQYF.

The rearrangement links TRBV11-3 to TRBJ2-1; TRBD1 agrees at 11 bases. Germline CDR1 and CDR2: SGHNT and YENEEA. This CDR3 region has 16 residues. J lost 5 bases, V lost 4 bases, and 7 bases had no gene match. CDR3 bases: TGTGCCAGCAGCTCTTCCGGGACAGGGGGGCACAATGAGCAGTTCTTC. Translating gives CASSSSGTGGHNEQFF.

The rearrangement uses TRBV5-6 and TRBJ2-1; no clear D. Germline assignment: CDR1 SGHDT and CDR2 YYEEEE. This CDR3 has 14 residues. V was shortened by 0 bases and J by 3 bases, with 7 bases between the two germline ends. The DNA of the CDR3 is TGTGCCAGCAGCTTGGACAGCCACTACAATGAGCAGTTCTTC. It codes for CASSLDSHYNEQFF.

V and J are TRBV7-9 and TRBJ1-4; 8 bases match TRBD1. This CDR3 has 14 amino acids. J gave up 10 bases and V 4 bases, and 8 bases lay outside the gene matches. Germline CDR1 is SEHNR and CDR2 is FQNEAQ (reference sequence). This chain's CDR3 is CASSSTDRGGKLFF. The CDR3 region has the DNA TGTGCCAGCAGCTCCACCGACAGGGGAGGAAAACTGTTTTTT.